This T cell receptor beta chain was sequenced during a study of OX40 agonist ivuxolimab in advanced cancers. The table came from immunoSEQ multiplex PCR; TCRdb's copy has only in-frame clones and leaves some out. Here the sample spans under 70,000 clones, around 91% being singletons. There are a few counts of this clone. This TCR was sampled from an adult with an advanced solid tumor such as melanoma, head and neck, liver or kidney cancer. Sequenced here: CD4+ or CD8+ T cells sorted from blood, sampled in a trial of the OX40 agonist ivuxolimab.

The DNA of the CDR3 is TGTGCCAGCAGGGGGACTGCTAACTATGGCTACACCTTC. The encoded protein is CASRGTANYGYTF. The rearrangement links TRBV6-1 to TRBJ1-2, with D maybe TRBD1 (5 bases). V lost 6 bases to trimming and J lost 0 bases, with 8 bases between them. The CDR3 contains 13 residues. Germline V gene sequence: CDR1 MNHNS, CDR2 SASEGT.